Below are 18 T cell receptor beta chains sequenced from a single sample in a study of CD8+ T cells in alopecia areata. It was cDNA, reverse transcribed from extracted RNA, that served as the sequencing template. Some clones are missing from TCRdb's copy, which holds only in-frame ones; the method was immunoSEQ multiplex PCR. The table has about 160,000 clones, roughly 65% seen once; the top ten hold roughly 0.91%. The treatment here: oral pan-JAK inhibitor, 5-10 mg twice daily. Specimen: CD4+ T cells sorted from blood, collected at week 4, from a patient treated with tofacitinib. These receptors were obtained from a human donor with alopecia areata.

Remarks on this clone: The sample carries other DNA sequences with the same CDR3. The chain recombines TRBV7-3 with TRBJ2-1; D remains ambiguous. V lost 2 bases and J 1 base, leaving 6 bases between the germline ends. This CDR3 has 14 residues. From germline, CDR1 is SGHTA and CDR2 FQGTGA. CDR3: CASSLGVSYNEQFF. The CDR3 nucleotides read TGTGCCAGCAGCTTAGGTGTTTCCTACAATGAGCAGTTCTTC.

The chain couples TRBV29-1 to TRBJ1-4, with 7 bases that match TRBD1. Germline assignment: CDR1 SQVTM and CDR2 ANQGSEA. This CDR3 region has 15 residues. V was clipped by 4 bases and J by 0 bases; unmatched bases: 5. CDR3 region: CSVAGGISTNEKLFF. DNA of the CDR3: TGCAGCGTTGCAGGGGGTATCTCAACTAATGAAAAACTGTTTTTT.

The chain is built from TRBV15 and TRBJ2-7, with a tentative D call TRBD2 (6 bases). CDR3 length equals 15 residues. Germline CDR1 and CDR2: LNHNV and YYDKDF (reference sequence). V was cut by 1 base and J by 1 base, with 11 bases left in between. The CDR3 sequence: CATSRGGTSSYEQYF. The CDR3 region has the DNA TGTGCCACCAGCAGAGGCGGGACTTCGTCCTACGAGCAGTACTTC.

The chain is built from TRBV25-1 and TRBJ1-2; tentative D call: TRBD1 (6 bases). V was cut by 6 bases and J by 7 bases, with 18 bases left in between. CDR1 and CDR2 from the germline V gene are MGHDK and SYGVNS. The CDR3 runs 14 residues. CDR3 bases: TGTGCCAGCAGCGCGACAGGATTTGGGAGTGGCTACACCTTC. Translated: CASSATGFGSGYTF.

The CDR3 nucleotides are TGTGCCAGCAGCGTAGTGCTAACTGGCCAAGAGACCCAGTACTTC. This gives the protein CASSVVLTGQETQYF. The rearrangement uses TRBV9 and TRBJ2-5; the D is unclear. The V gene's germline CDR1 is SGDLS and CDR2 YYNGEE. The CDR3 extends over 15 amino acids. The V gene lost 0 bases and the J gene lost 1 base, with 10 bases spanning the gap.

The chain is built from TRBV7-9 and TRBJ2-7; 10 nucleotides line up with TRBD1. J gave up 5 bases and V 5 bases, and 6 bases lay outside the gene matches. The germline gives CDR1 SEHNR, CDR2 FQNEAQ (reference sequence). The CDR3 has 14 amino acids. The CDR3 is CASSQTGGYDEQYF. The CDR3 coding sequence is TGTGCCAGCAGCCAGACAGGGGGCTACGACGAGCAGTACTTC.

The chain joins TRBV11-2 to TRBJ2-7; no reliable D call. The length of the CDR3 is 14 residues. Germline V gene data show CDR1 as SGHAT and CDR2 as FQNNGV. V shed 5 bases and J shed 2 bases, with 13 bases lying between them. CDR3 in amino acids: CASSPDGAAYEQYF. For the CDR3, the DNA is TGTGCCAGCAGCCCCGATGGAGCTGCCTACGAGCAGTACTTC.

The J gene is TRBJ2-7, the V gene TRBV7-8; 8 bases align to TRBD1. Germline CDR1 reads SGHVS; CDR2 reads FQNEAQ. The ends lost 2 bases at V and 4 bases at J; junction bases unmatched: 7. The CDR3 is 15 residues long. The CDR3 loop is CASSLHPGQGYEQYF. The CDR3 bases are TGTGCCAGCAGCTTACATCCCGGACAGGGATACGAGCAGTACTTC.

The V gene is TRBV7-2, the J gene TRBJ2-5, with 14 bases lining up with TRBD2. The CDR3 consists of 21 residues. Germline-derived CDR1 and CDR2 are SGHTA and FQGNSA. J was trimmed by 1 base and V by 0 bases; bases with no gene match: 13. The CDR3 here is CASSLAHPLGLAGGSQETQYF. DNA for the CDR3: TGTGCCAGCAGCTTAGCCCACCCCCTCGGACTAGCGGGGGGATCCCAAGAGACCCAGTACTTC.

This clone was detected a few times. V and J are TRBV19 and TRBJ2-4, with a tentative D call TRBD1 (5 bases). CDR1 is LNHDA, CDR2 SQIVND, per germline (reference sequence). V lost 5 bases and J lost 5, with 10 bases in between. The CDR3 spans 13 residues. The CDR3 loop is CASSRQRQNIQYF. The CDR3 region has the DNA TGTGCCAGTAGTCGACAGAGGCAAAACATTCAGTACTTC.

In its sample, this clone was seen a few times. V and J are TRBV29-1 and TRBJ2-3, with D unresolved. This CDR3 comprises 16 residues. V dropped 4 bases and J dropped 0 bases, with 17 bases sitting between them. The V gene's germline CDR1 is SQVTM and CDR2 ANQGSEA. The CDR3: CSVVGTTRTSTDTQYF. As DNA, the CDR3 is TGCAGCGTTGTAGGAACGACACGTACTAGCACAGATACGCAGTATTTT.

The chain carries TRBV7-2 and TRBJ2-1, with D uncertain. CDR1 and CDR2 from the germline V gene are SGHTA and FQGNSA. V gave up 0 bases and J gave up 9 bases, with 12 bases separating them. This CDR3 region has 14 residues. The DNA of the CDR3 is TGTGCCAGCAGCTTAGCCCCCCACTCGGTTGAGCAGTTCTTC. It yields the protein CASSLAPHSVEQFF.

The CDR3 protein is CASSQLRGVTEAFF. In nucleotides, the CDR3 is TGTGCCAGCAGCCAATTGAGGGGGGTCACTGAAGCTTTCTTT. The chain couples TRBV14 to TRBJ1-1, with TRBD1 as a possible D gene (6 bases). CDR1 is SGHDN, CDR2 FVKESK, per germline. Between the trimmed V and J ends, which lost 2 bases and 4 bases, there was a span of 11 bases. This CDR3 has 14 residues.

CDR3 sequence (DNA): TGTGCCAGCAGCCCGGTCGGGGTCATGAACACTGAAGCTTTCTTT. Translation: CASSPVGVMNTEAFF. This chain uses TRBV5-6 with TRBJ1-1; D is unclear. Germline CDR1 SGHDT, CDR2 YYEEEE. V was trimmed by 4 bases and J by 0 bases, leaving 13 bases between them. This CDR3 is built from 15 residues. The complete variable domain, with remaining parts taken from reference TRBV5-6 and TRBJ1-1, reads DAGVTQSPTHLIKTRGQQVTLRCSPKSGHDTVSWYQQALGQGPQFIFQYYEEEERQRGNFPDRFSGHQFPNYSSELNVNALLLGDSALYLCASSPVGVMNTEAFFGQGTRLTVV.

This chain joins TRBV30 and TRBJ1-2; 9 positions match TRBD1. The V and J ends lost 0 bases and 7 bases, in that order; junction bases with no gene match: 3. Germline V gene lookup returns CDR1 GTSNPN and CDR2 SVGIG (reference sequence). The CDR3 runs to 13 residues. CDR3 nucleotides: TGTGCCTGGAGTGTACAGGGGGCGCGTGGCTACACCTTC. Translation: CAWSVQGARGYTF.

V is TRBV30 and J is TRBJ2-7; weak D call: TRBD1 (6 bases). Per the germline V gene, CDR1 is GTSNPN and CDR2 is SVGIG (reference sequence). Trimming took off 0 bases at V and 2 bases at J, with 14 bases between the two ends. The CDR3 runs 15 residues. Here the CDR3 DNA reads TGTGCCTGGAGTGTCCTTGACAGGCCAACCTACGAGCAGTACTTC. It specifies CAWSVLDRPTYEQYF.

The chain links TRBV2 to TRBJ1-2; D unclear. The CDR3 is made up of 13 amino acids. Germline CDR1 and CDR2: SNHLY and FYNNEI. V was clipped by 3 bases and J by 8 bases, with 13 bases between them. DNA for the CDR3: TGTGCCAGCAGTGAGACGGACCGTGGGGGCTACACCTTC. It is translated as CASSETDRGGYTF.

The chain uses TRBV9 and TRBJ1-2; D is undetermined. Germline V gives CDR1 SGDLS, CDR2 YYNGEE. Trimming removed 0 bases from V and 7 bases from J, with 7 bases in between. The CDR3 length is 12 residues. CDR3 sequence: CASSVVSGGYTF. CDR3 nucleotides: TGTGCCAGCAGCGTAGTGAGCGGTGGCTACACCTTC.